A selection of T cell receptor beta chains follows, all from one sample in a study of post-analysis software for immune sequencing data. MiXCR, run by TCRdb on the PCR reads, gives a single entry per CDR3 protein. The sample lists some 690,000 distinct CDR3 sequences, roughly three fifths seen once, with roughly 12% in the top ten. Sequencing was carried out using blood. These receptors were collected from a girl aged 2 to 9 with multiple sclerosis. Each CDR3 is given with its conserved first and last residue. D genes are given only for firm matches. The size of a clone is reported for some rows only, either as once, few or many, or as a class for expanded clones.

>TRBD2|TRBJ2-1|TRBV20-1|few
CSARDERWGDYSYNEQFF
TGCAGTGCTAGAGATGAACGGTGGGGGGACTACTCCTACAATGAGCAGTTCTTC
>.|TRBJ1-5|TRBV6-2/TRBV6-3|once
CASSYHGGGNNQPQHF
TGTGCCAGCAGTTACCACGGTGGAGGCAACAATCAGCCCCAGCATTTT
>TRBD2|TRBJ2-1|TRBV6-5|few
CASRLISGGINEQFF
TGTGCCAGCAGACTTATTAGCGGGGGGATCAATGAGCAGTTCTTC
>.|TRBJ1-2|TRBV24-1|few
CATSDSVNYGYTF
TGTGCCACCAGTGATTCAGTAAACTATGGCTACACCTTC
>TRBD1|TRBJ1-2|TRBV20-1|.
CSARHDRAPGGYTF
TGCAGCGCTAGACACGACAGGGCCCCTGGTGGCTACACCTTC
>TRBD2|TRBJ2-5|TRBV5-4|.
CASSVGGRRPLETQYF
TGTGCCAGCAGCGTCGGGGGGAGGCGGCCTTTAGAGACCCAGTACTTC
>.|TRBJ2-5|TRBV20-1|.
CSARVEGVETQYF
TGCAGTGCTAGAGTTGAGGGTGTGGAGACCCAGTACTTC
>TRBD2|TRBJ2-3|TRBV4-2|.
CASSQGRLAGGPGTDTQYF
TGTGCCAGCAGTCAAGGTCGTCTAGCGGGAGGGCCAGGGACAGATACGCAGTATTTT
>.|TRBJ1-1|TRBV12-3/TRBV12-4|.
CASSQGRGLNTEAFF
TGTGCCAGCAGCCAGGGGAGGGGACTGAACACTGAAGCTTTCTTT
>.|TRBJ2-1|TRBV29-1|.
CSVDEGQSFDEQFF
TGCAGCGTTGACGAAGGACAGTCCTTCGATGAGCAGTTCTTC
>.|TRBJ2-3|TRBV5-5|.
CASSLYKSSTDTQYF
TGTGCCAGCAGCTTATATAAGTCCTCCACAGATACGCAGTATTTT
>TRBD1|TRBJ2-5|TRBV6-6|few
CASTTGVETQYF
TGTGCCAGCACCACAGGGGTTGAGACCCAGTACTTC
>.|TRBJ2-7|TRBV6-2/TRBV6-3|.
CASSYTKPQGFPHYEQYF
TGTGCCAGCAGTTACACCAAACCACAGGGTTTTCCCCACTACGAGCAGTACTTC
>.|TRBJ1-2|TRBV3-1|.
CASSHTGAGYTF
TGTGCCAGCAGCCATACCGGGGCGGGCTACACCTTC
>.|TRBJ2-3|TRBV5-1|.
CASSSQETNTDTQYF
TGCGCCAGCAGCTCCCAGGAAACTAACACAGATACGCAGTATTTT
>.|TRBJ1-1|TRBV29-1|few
CSAMNTEAFF
TGCAGCGCCATGAACACTGAAGCTTTCTTT
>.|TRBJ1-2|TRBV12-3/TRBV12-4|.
CASGDWDYGYTF
TGTGCCAGCGGGGACTGGGACTATGGCTACACCTTC
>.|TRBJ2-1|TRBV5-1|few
CASSGDSWGDEQFF
TGCGCCAGCAGCGGAGACAGTTGGGGGGATGAGCAGTTCTTC
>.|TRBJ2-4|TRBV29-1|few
CSVERENIQYF
TGCAGCGTTGAACGGGAGAACATTCAGTACTTC
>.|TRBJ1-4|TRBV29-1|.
CSVEKGGGEKLFF
TGCAGCGTTGAGAAGGGGGGAGGTGAAAAACTGTTTTTT
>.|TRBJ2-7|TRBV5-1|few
CASSLSTGRSYEQYF
TGCGCCAGCAGCTTATCTACAGGGCGGTCCTACGAGCAGTACTTC
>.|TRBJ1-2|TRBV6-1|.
CASSAGSGTDYGYTF
TGTGCCAGCAGTGCCGGCTCCGGGACGGACTATGGCTACACCTTC
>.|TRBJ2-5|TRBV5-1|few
CASSRPEGAGETQYF
TGCGCCAGCAGCCGCCCGGAGGGAGCGGGAGAGACCCAGTACTTC
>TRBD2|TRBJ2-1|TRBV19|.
CASSSGGRSYNEQFF
TGTGCCAGTAGCAGCGGGGGGAGGTCCTACAATGAGCAGTTCTTC
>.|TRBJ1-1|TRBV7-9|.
CASSSGTGMNTEAFF
TGTGCCAGCAGCTCAGGGACGGGGATGAACACTGAAGCTTTCTTT
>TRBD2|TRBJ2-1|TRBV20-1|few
CSATGLAGANEQFF
TGCAGTGCCACCGGACTAGCGGGAGCTAATGAGCAGTTCTTC
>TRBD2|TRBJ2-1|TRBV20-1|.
CSLVSGPYNEQFF
TGCAGCCTGGTTAGCGGGCCTTACAATGAGCAGTTCTTC
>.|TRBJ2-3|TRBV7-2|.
CASSNSGTYPGDTQYF
TGTGCCAGCAGCAATTCCGGGACCTACCCGGGAGATACGCAGTATTTT
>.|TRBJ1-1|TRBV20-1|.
CSASKGPRTEAFF
TGCAGTGCTAGTAAGGGACCGAGGACTGAAGCTTTCTTT
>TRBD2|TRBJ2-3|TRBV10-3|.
CAITSRGGREDTQYF
TGTGCCATCACCTCGCGGGGCGGGAGGGAAGATACGCAGTATTTT
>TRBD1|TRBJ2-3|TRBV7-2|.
CASSTDRDSYTQYF
TGTGCCAGCAGCACGGACAGGGATAGCTATACGCAGTATTTT
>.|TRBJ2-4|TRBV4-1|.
CASSLREGFIAKNIQYF
TGCGCCAGCAGCCTGCGGGAAGGGTTTATAGCCAAAAACATTCAGTACTTC
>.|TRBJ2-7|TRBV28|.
CASSVKLYYEQYF
TGTGCCAGCAGTGTAAAGTTATATTACGAGCAGTACTTC
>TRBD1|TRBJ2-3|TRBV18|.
CASSRYRDRGTDTQYF
TGTGCCAGCTCACGCTACCGGGACAGGGGCACAGATACGCAGTATTTT
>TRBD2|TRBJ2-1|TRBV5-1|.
CASRQAGGNNEQFF
TGCGCCAGCAGACAAGCGGGAGGGAACAATGAGCAGTTCTTC
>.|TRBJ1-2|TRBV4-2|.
CASSQDLTAGYGYTF
TGTGCCAGCAGCCAAGATCTCACGGCAGGCTATGGCTACACCTTC
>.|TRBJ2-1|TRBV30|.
CAWSWSVNEQFF
TGTGCCTGGAGTTGGAGTGTCAATGAGCAGTTCTTC
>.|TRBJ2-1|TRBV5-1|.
CASNLVRDRTYNEQFF
TGCGCCAGCAACTTGGTAAGAGACCGAACCTACAATGAGCAGTTCTTC
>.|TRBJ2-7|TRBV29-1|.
CSVEGQFYEQYF
TGCAGCGTTGAAGGACAATTCTACGAGCAGTACTTC
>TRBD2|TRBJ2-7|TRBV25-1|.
CASSEGLASHEQYF
TGTGCCAGCAGTGAGGGACTAGCATCCCACGAGCAGTACTTC
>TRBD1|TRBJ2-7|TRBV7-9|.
CASSPQSGTGGPLQYF
TGTGCCAGCAGCCCCCAGTCCGGGACAGGGGGGCCCTTACAGTACTTC
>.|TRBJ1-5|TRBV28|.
CASWGGPGGVSNQPQHF
TGTGCCAGCTGGGGGGGACCCGGAGGGGTAAGCAATCAGCCCCAGCATTTT
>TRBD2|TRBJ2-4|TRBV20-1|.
CSASRGSETKEQYF
TGCAGTGCTAGTCGCGGGAGCGAGACTAAAGAGCAGTACTTC
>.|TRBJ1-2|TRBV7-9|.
CASSWVSGTHGYTF
TGTGCCAGCAGCTGGGTGTCAGGAACCCATGGCTACACCTTC
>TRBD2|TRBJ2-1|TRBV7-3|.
CASSPGLAAGEQFF
TGTGCCAGCAGCCCGGGACTAGCGGCGGGTGAGCAGTTCTTC
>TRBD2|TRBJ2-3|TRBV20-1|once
CSARSRLAGVTDTQYF
TGCAGTGCTAGGTCCCGACTAGCGGGGGTCACAGATACGCAGTATTTT
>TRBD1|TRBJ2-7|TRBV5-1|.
CASSLIGTGPFSYEQYF
TGCGCCAGCAGCTTGATCGGGACAGGTCCCTTCTCCTACGAGCAGTACTTC
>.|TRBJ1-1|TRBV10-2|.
CASLQPPNTEAFF
TGCGCCAGCCTACAGCCTCCGAACACTGAAGCTTTCTTT
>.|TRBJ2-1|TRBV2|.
CASSEADEQFF
TGTGCCAGCAGTGAAGCGGATGAGCAGTTCTTC
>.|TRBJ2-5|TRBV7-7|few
CASSLSTGSIETQYF
TGTGCCAGCAGCTTAAGCACAGGGAGTATAGAGACCCAGTACTTC
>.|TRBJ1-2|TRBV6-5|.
CASSSPRKDYGYTF
TGTGCCAGCAGTTCGCCTCGAAAGGACTATGGCTACACCTTC
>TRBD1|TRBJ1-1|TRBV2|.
CATKGARLGNTEAFF
TGTGCCACTAAGGGGGCGCGTTTAGGAAACACTGAAGCTTTCTTT
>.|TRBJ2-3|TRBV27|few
CASSLRTATDTQYF
TGTGCCAGCAGTTTAAGGACAGCCACAGATACGCAGTATTTT
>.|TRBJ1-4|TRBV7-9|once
CASSFGQGNEKLFF
TGTGCCAGCAGCTTCGGGCAGGGTAATGAAAAACTGTTTTTT
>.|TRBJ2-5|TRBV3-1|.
CASRPRTNENPETQYF
TGTGCCAGCAGACCTCGGACAAATGAAAACCCGGAGACCCAGTACTTC